The 9 T cell receptor beta chains below were found in one sample sequenced in a study of T cell responses to AZD1222 COVID-19 vaccine. The method was immunoSEQ multiplex PCR; TCRdb's version includes in-frame clones alone and lacks a portion of them. The repertoire holds roughly 170,000 clones, with 90% as singletons. Source: peripheral blood, taken on day 0 of AZD1222 vaccination. The source of these receptors is an adult in good health.

The chain links TRBV18 to TRBJ2-7; D is ambiguous. The V end lost 3 bases, the J end lost 3 bases, and 12 bases lay between the germline ends. CDR3 size: 14 residues. Germline V lookup: CDR1 KGHSH, CDR2 LQKENI. The CDR3 region has the DNA TGTGCCAGCTCACCCTCTGGCTCGATCTACGAGCAGTACTTC. It yields the protein CASSPSGSIYEQYF.

In nucleotides, the CDR3 is TGTGCCAGCAGCTTAAACTCCCCTGGGGCGGTGAACACCGGGGAGCTGTTTTTT. This codes for CASSLNSPGAVNTGELFF. This chain links TRBV7-3 with TRBJ2-2, with TRBD1 as a possible D gene (5 bases). Germline assignment: CDR1 SGHTA and CDR2 FQGTGA. CDR3 size: 18 residues. Trimming removed 1 base at V and 1 base at J, with 16 bases between. Full variable domain (missing parts from reference TRBV7-3 and TRBJ2-2): GAGVSQTPSNKVTEKGKYVELRCDPISGHTALYWYRQSLGQGPEFLIYFQGTGAADDSGLPNDRFFAVRPEGSVSTLKIQRTERGDSAVYLCASSLNSPGAVNTGELFFGEGSRLTVL.

The rearrangement joins TRBV6-5 to TRBJ1-2; 9 nucleotides agree with TRBD1. This CDR3 has 13 amino acids. In germline, CDR1 is MNHEY, CDR2 SVGAGI. The trim removed 6 bases at V and 8 bases at J, leaving 7 bases unmatched. DNA for the CDR3: TGTGCCAGCAGCATAGGACAGGGGAGAGGCTACACCTTC. This encodes CASSIGQGRGYTF.

The chain links TRBV6-5 to TRBJ2-7; possible D gene TRBD1, 5 bases. Germline V lookup: CDR1 MNHEY, CDR2 SVGAGI. V was pared by 5 bases and J by 6 bases, with 14 bases between. The CDR3 covers 13 residues. The CDR3 spells CASSQTGVGEQYF. CDR3 in DNA: TGTGCCAGCAGTCAAACAGGAGTTGGCGAGCAGTACTTC.

V and J are TRBV13 and TRBJ2-7, with TRBD2 matching over 15 bases. The germline V gene has CDR1 PRHDT and CDR2 FYEKMQ (reference sequence). The CDR3 is 16 amino acids. V gave up 5 bases and J gave up 6 bases; unmatched junction bases: 8. The CDR3 here is CASSPGLAGGRGEQYF. CDR3 nucleotides: TGTGCCAGCAGCCCGGGACTAGCGGGGGGCCGAGGCGAGCAGTACTTC.

This chain uses TRBV5-6 with TRBJ1-1; D is unclear. The CDR3 loop spans 13 amino acids. Trimming shortened V by 1 base and J by 0 bases, and 4 bases separated the two germline ends. Per the germline V gene, CDR1 is SGHDT and CDR2 is YYEEEE. The CDR3 protein is CASSLLVNTEAFF. In DNA, the CDR3 is TGTGCCAGCAGCTTGTTGGTGAACACTGAAGCTTTCTTT.

The V call is TRBV24-1, the J call TRBJ2-7; 8 bases are shared with TRBD1. Germline-derived CDR1 and CDR2 are KGHDR and SFDVKD. The junction had 21 bases not matched to a gene; V was cut back by 8 bases and J by 4 bases. This CDR3 spans 18 amino acids. CDR3 sequence reads: CATTSGTGRIRVPYEQYF. CDR3 in DNA: TGTGCCACCACGTCCGGGACAGGCAGGATCCGAGTACCTTACGAGCAGTACTTC.

The V call is TRBV9, the J call TRBJ2-2, with 7 bases that match TRBD1. V lost 1 base and J lost 5; bases outside the gene matches: 11. CDR1 and CDR2 from the germline V gene are SGDLS and YYNGEE. The CDR3 sequence is 17 residues long. The DNA for the CDR3 is TGTGCCAGCAGCGTACAGGCTAACAGGGGAAAAACCGGGGAGCTGTTTTTT. The encoded protein is CASSVQANRGKTGELFF.

The chain couples TRBV3-1 (or the pseudogene TRBV3-2) to TRBJ1-1; D call uncertain. Trimming shortened V by 4 bases and J by 3 bases, and 12 bases separated the two germline ends. Germline CDR1 LGHDT, CDR2 YNNKEL (reference sequence). The CDR3 is 14 residues long. In DNA, the CDR3 is TGTGCCAGCAGCCGACAAAAGGGAGACACTGAAGCTTTCTTT. Amino acids: CASSRQKGDTEAFF.